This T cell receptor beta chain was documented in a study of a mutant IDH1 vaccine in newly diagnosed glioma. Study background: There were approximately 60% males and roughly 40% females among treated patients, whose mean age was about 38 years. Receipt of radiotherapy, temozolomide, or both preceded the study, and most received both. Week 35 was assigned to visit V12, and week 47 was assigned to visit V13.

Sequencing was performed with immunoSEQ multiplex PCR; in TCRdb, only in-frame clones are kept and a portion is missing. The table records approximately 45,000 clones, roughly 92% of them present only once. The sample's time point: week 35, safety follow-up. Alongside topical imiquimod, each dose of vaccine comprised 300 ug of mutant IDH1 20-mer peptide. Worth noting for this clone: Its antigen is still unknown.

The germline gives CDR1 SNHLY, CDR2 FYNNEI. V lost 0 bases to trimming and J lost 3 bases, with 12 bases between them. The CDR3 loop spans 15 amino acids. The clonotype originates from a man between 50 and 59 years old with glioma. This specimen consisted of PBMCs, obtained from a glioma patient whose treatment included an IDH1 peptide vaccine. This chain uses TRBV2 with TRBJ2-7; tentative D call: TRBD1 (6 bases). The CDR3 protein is CASSEALGTHYEQYF. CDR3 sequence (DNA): TGTGCCAGCAGTGAAGCGCTTGGGACACACTACGAGCAGTACTTC. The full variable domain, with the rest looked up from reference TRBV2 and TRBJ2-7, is EPEVTQTPSHQVTQMGQEVILRCVPISNHLYFYWYRQILGQKVEFLVSFYNNEISEKSEIFDDQFSVERPDGSNFTLKIRSTKLEDSAMYFCASSEALGTHYEQYFGPGTRLTVT.